A single sample gave rise to the 21 T cell receptor beta chains below, sequenced in a study of cytomegalovirus exposure and HLA in healthy donors. PCR was performed using 60 Vbeta and 13 Jbeta primers. Only in-frame clones appear in the TCRdb table, and some are missing; sequencing was by immunoSEQ multiplex PCR. This table holds 100,000 to 130,000 clones, around 76% found once. Source material: PBMCs. The source of these receptors is a man aged 30 to 39 in good health and CMV-seropositive.

This chain links TRBV9 with TRBJ2-2; D not resolved. Germline CDR1 and CDR2: SGDLS and YYNGEE. The CDR3 is 16 amino acids. V was cut by 0 bases and J by 1 base, with 10 bases left in between. The CDR3 region is CASSVAGGLNTGELFF. In DNA, the CDR3 is TGTGCCAGCAGCGTAGCTGGCGGATTGAACACCGGGGAGCTGTTTTTT.

This chain uses TRBV2 with TRBJ2-6; D ambiguous. This CDR3 has 15 residues. Trimming pared 8 bases from V and 2 bases from J, leaving 13 bases between. Germline CDR1 reads SNHLY; CDR2 reads FYNNEI. The chain's CDR3 is CASSLRRAGANVLTF. CDR3 DNA sequence: TGTGCCAGCTCGTTAAGACGGGCTGGGGCCAACGTCCTGACTTTC.

The chain is built from TRBV5-8 and TRBJ1-5, with D hard to call. The CDR3 runs 15 residues. V lost 0 bases and J lost 8, with 15 bases in between. The germline V gene has CDR1 SGHTS and CDR2 YDEGEE. CDR3 loop: CASSLDDGILKPQHF. The DNA of the CDR3 is TGTGCCAGCAGCTTGGATGACGGGATATTGAAGCCCCAGCATTTT.

The chain links TRBV7-9 to TRBJ1-1, with 10 nucleotides matching TRBD1. From germline, CDR1 is SEHNR and CDR2 FQNEAQ (reference sequence). The CDR3 runs to 16 residues. Unmatched junction bases numbered 6, after V lost 5 bases and J lost 0 bases. The CDR3 spells CASSIGTGDMNTEAFF. DNA for the CDR3: TGTGCCAGCAGCATCGGGACAGGGGACATGAACACTGAAGCTTTCTTT.

The gene calls are TRBV10-3 and TRBJ2-5; possibly TRBD2 for D (6 bases). Germline V gene sequence: CDR1 ENHRY, CDR2 SYGVKD. The length of the CDR3 is 13 residues. Trimming cost V 10 bases and J 2 bases, with 14 bases left between them. CDR3 DNA sequence: TGTGCCACAGGGACTTCTGAACAAGAGACCCAGTACTTC. It translates to CATGTSEQETQYF.

V and J are TRBV6-6 and TRBJ2-1; possible D gene TRBD2, 6 bases. This CDR3 comprises 14 residues. Deletions cut 7 bases from V and 2 bases from J, with 12 bases between. CDR1 MNHNY and CDR2 SVGAGI come from the germline V gene (reference sequence). CDR3 DNA: TGTGCCAGCACCCCGGGACTCCCCTACAATGAGCAGTTCTTC. As protein: CASTPGLPYNEQFF.

This clone occurred a few times. V is TRBV7-2 and J is TRBJ2-2, with D perhaps matching TRBD2 (6 bases). Trimming removed 3 bases from V and 0 bases from J, with 11 bases in between. CDR1 and CDR2 (germline): SGHTA, FQGNSA. The CDR3 is 16 residues long. CDR3 sequence: CASSFGRGTNTGELFF. Written as DNA, the CDR3 is TGTGCCAGCAGCTTTGGACGGGGGACGAACACCGGGGAGCTGTTTTTT.

This clone was seen once. The rearrangement joins TRBV5-6 to TRBJ2-1, with TRBD2 matching 13 bases. The CDR3 length is 17 residues. V was pared by 3 bases and J by 7 bases, with 10 bases of the junction left unmatched. Looked up from germline, CDR1 is SGHDT and CDR2 is YYEEEE. The DNA for the CDR3 is TGTGCCAGCAGCTGGGGGCCAACTAGCGGGGGGGGGAATGAGCAGTTCTTC. Its protein product is CASSWGPTSGGGNEQFF.

The V gene is TRBV5-4, the J gene TRBJ2-7; D may be TRBD1 (6 bases). The CDR3 runs 14 residues. The germline CDR1 and CDR2 sequences are SGHNT and YYREEE (reference sequence). V lost 3 bases, J lost 3 bases, and 13 bases lay in between. The CDR3 coding sequence is TGTGCCAGCAGCTACTCCGGGACAAACTACGAGCAGTACTTC. Encoded protein: CASSYSGTNYEQYF.

This clone was seen only a few times. V usage is TRBV6-1 and J usage is TRBJ1-2; D might be TRBD1 (5 bases). Germline V gives CDR1 MNHNS, CDR2 SASEGT. The germline V and J ends were trimmed by 6 bases and 2 bases, with 13 bases remaining between them. The CDR3 runs to 14 residues. CDR3 protein: CASRRGAGNYGYTF. The DNA of the CDR3 is TGTGCCAGCAGGCGGGGCGCAGGGAACTATGGCTACACCTTC.

The J gene is TRBJ1-6, the V gene TRBV2; 7 nucleotides align to TRBD1. The CDR3 consists of 15 residues. Per the germline V gene, CDR1 is SNHLY and CDR2 is FYNNEI. V lost 8 bases to trimming and J lost 9 bases; unmatched junction nucleotides: 13. In DNA, the CDR3 is TGTGCCAGCGGAGAACTAGGGGGCATGGGTTCACCCCTCCACTTT. It yields the protein CASGELGGMGSPLHF.

The chain combines TRBV10-3 with TRBJ2-7; D might be TRBD1 (5 bases). Germline loops: CDR1 ENHRY, CDR2 SYGVKD. CDR3 length equals 14 residues. Trimming shortened V by 3 bases and J by 7 bases, and 16 bases separated the two germline ends. The CDR3 is CAISDESRVWEQYF. The CDR3 DNA sequence: TGTGCCATCAGTGACGAATCCAGGGTTTGGGAGCAGTACTTC.

The rearrangement uses TRBV19 and TRBJ1-1, with 9 bases that match TRBD1. Looked up from germline, CDR1 is LNHDA and CDR2 is SQIVND (reference sequence). J was trimmed by 5 bases and V by 5 bases; bases with no gene match: 15. The length of the CDR3 is 17 residues. The CDR3 sequence: CASSGRTGTGFRTEAFF. CDR3 DNA: TGTGCCAGTAGTGGGCGAACCGGGACAGGGTTCCGTACTGAAGCTTTCTTT.

With respect to this clone: Different DNA sequences within this sample yield the same CDR3. The chain combines TRBV19 with TRBJ2-1; tentatively, D is TRBD2 (7 bases). In germline, CDR1 is LNHDA, CDR2 SQIVND (reference sequence). Trimming removed 10 bases at V and 0 bases at J, with 19 bases between. The length of the CDR3 is 16 residues. CDR3: CATSGGKLSSYNEQFF. CDR3 DNA sequence: TGTGCCACCTCGGGGGGCAAACTGAGCTCCTACAATGAGCAGTTCTTC. Complete variable domain (other parts from reference TRBV19 and TRBJ2-1): DGGITQSPKYLFRKEGQNVTLSCEQNLNHDAMYWYRQDPGQGLRLIYYSQIVNDFQKGDIAEGYSVSREKKESFPLTVTSAQKNPTAFYLCATSGGKLSSYNEQFFGPGTRLTVL.

The genes are TRBV12-2 and TRBJ2-2; no check of the table's D call, TRBD2, against the DNA was made. TRBV12-2 is a pseudogene segment. This CDR3 spans 15 amino acids. In DNA form, the CDR3 reads TGTGCAAGTCGCCCTCTGGGGGGGGCGACCGGGGAGCTGTTTTTT. Protein: CASRPLGGATGELFF.

The J gene is TRBJ2-5, the V gene TRBV2; 9 bases align to TRBD2. The germline CDR1 and CDR2 sequences are SNHLY and FYNNEI. V shed 4 bases, J shed 5 bases, and the junction held 11 bases outside the gene matches. The CDR3 extends over 16 amino acids. CDR3 bases: TGTGCCAGCAGTGGACCAGCGGGGGGCCGAGGGGAGACCCAGTACTTC. The encoded protein is CASSGPAGGRGETQYF.

This chain uses TRBV12-5 with TRBJ1-5; D call uncertain. The CDR3 sequence is 11 residues long. The germline gives CDR1 LGHNT, CDR2 FRNRAP. V lost 5 bases and J 7 bases, leaving 6 bases between the germline ends. CDR3 region: CASGPGQPQHF. The CDR3 DNA is TGTGCTAGTGGTCCAGGCCAGCCCCAGCATTTT.

V gene TRBV11-3 combines with J gene TRBJ2-7; D not certain. V lost 5 bases and J lost 7, with 18 bases in between. The CDR3 sequence is 14 residues long. Germline V gives CDR1 SGHNT, CDR2 YENEEA. For the CDR3, the DNA is TGTGCCAGCAGCCTTCTCCGTATGAGTAAGGAGCAGTACTTC. The encoded protein is CASSLLRMSKEQYF.

Notes on this clone: This sample also contains other DNA sequences that code for the same CDR3. The chain joins TRBV6-5 to TRBJ1-1; D is undetermined. Germline V CDR1 and CDR2: MNHEY, SVGAGI. This CDR3 contains 13 residues. The V and J ends lost 3 bases and 5 bases respectively, with 10 bases between them. The DNA for the CDR3 is TGTGCCAGCAGTTATGAGGGAACGACTGAAGCTTTCTTT. The encoded protein is CASSYEGTTEAFF.

The V call is TRBV18, the J call TRBJ2-2; D might be TRBD1 (7 bases). CDR1 and CDR2 (germline): KGHSH, LQKENI. V was trimmed by 4 bases and J by 6 bases, leaving 15 bases between them. The CDR3 is 15 residues long. CDR3 region: CASSLARGTSGELFF. The DNA for the CDR3 is TGTGCCAGCTCACTCGCCAGGGGGACTTCCGGGGAGCTGTTTTTT.

This CDR3 is CATQDRIINEQFF. In DNA form, the CDR3 reads TGTGCCACCCAGGACAGGATCATCAATGAGCAGTTCTTC. This chain joins TRBV6-5 and TRBJ2-1, with TRBD1 matching over 7 bases. The CDR3 loop spans 13 amino acids. The V gene end was trimmed by 10 bases and the J gene end by 6 bases; junction bases not matched to a gene: 9. Germline values: CDR1 MNHEY, CDR2 SVGAGI.